Following are 2 T cell receptor beta chains from one sample sequenced in a study of graft-versus-host responses after intestinal transplantation. These TCRs are of unknown antigen specificity. The method was immunoSEQ multiplex PCR; TCRdb's version includes in-frame clones alone and lacks a portion of them. The table lists 130,000 to 150,000 clones, about nine tenths of them singletons, with around 0.2% in the top ten. The source material was unstimulated CD4+ T cells sorted from spleen or lymph node cells, sampled before intestinal transplant. These receptors originate from a human donor who received an intestinal transplant.

This clone was recorded a few times. The rearrangement uses TRBV6-6 and TRBJ1-2, with 9 nucleotides matching TRBD1. The CDR3 extends over 16 amino acids. With 4 bases clipped from V and 1 base from J, the junction kept 7 bases outside the gene matches. Looked up from germline, CDR1 is MNHNY and CDR2 is SVGAGI (reference sequence). CDR3 residues: CASSSKQGAGNYGYTF. Here the CDR3 DNA reads TGTGCCAGCAGTTCAAAACAGGGGGCGGGTAACTATGGCTACACCTTC.

In its sample, this clone was seen a few times. V gene TRBV27 combines with J gene TRBJ1-1; D call uncertain. V was cut by 5 bases and J by 2 bases, with 12 bases left in between. CDR3 length equals 14 residues. Germline V CDR1 and CDR2: MNHEY, SMNVEV (reference sequence). Here the CDR3 reads CASSPLRENTEAFF. The CDR3 region has the DNA TGTGCCAGCAGTCCCCTTCGGGAAAACACTGAAGCTTTCTTT.